A selection of T cell receptor beta chains follows, all from one sample in a study of blood T cell repertoires in COVID-19. The method was immunoSEQ multiplex PCR; TCRdb's version includes in-frame clones alone and lacks a portion of them. The sample lists 80,000 or so clones, over 75% occurring once. The sample taken for sequencing was peripheral blood. These receptors originate from a human donor in a cohort sampled during active COVID-19. CDR3s include the opening cysteine and the closing phenylalanine or tryptophan. The D gene is left open where the match is weak. Clone size is stated in some rows and not others, as once, few, many or a class when expanded.

d_call	v_call	j_call	clone_size	cdr3_aa	cdr3_nt
TRBD1	TRBV7-6	TRBJ1-1	-	CASSSKLTGVNTEAFF	TGTGCCAGCAGCTCCAAATTGACAGGGGTGAACACTGAAGCTTTCTTT
TRBD1	TRBV7-2	TRBJ2-7	once	CASSRDRGQRSSYEQYF	TGTGCCAGCAGCCGCGACAGGGGGCAAAGGAGCTCCTACGAGCAGTACTTC
-	TRBV28	TRBJ2-7	-	CASRGARFGEQYF	TGTGCCAGCCGGGGGGCCCGGTTTGGGGAGCAGTACTTC
-	TRBV11-2	TRBJ1-1	few	CASSSTTTSTEAFF	TGTGCCAGCAGCTCCACAACTACATCCACTGAAGCTTTCTTT
-	TRBV9	TRBJ1-2	-	CASSVDPGVGYGYTF	TGTGCCAGCAGCGTAGATCCAGGGGTGGGGTATGGCTACACCTTC
-	TRBV3-1/TRBV3-2	TRBJ2-7	-	CASSPHPGELVYEQYF	TGTGCCAGCAGCCCTCACCCAGGGGAACTCGTCTACGAGCAGTACTTC
-	TRBV27	TRBJ1-6	-	CASSLRDTNSPLHF	TGTGCCAGCAGTCTCCGGGACACTAATTCACCCCTCCACTTT
-	TRBV9	TRBJ2-5	-	CASSKPQGGGETQYF	TGTGCCAGCAGCAAACCCCAGGGTGGGGGGGAGACCCAGTACTTC
TRBD2	TRBV5-1	TRBJ2-5	-	CASSFGTSGGAGETQYF	TGCGCCAGCAGCTTCGGGACTAGCGGGGGGGCCGGAGAGACCCAGTACTTC
-	TRBV27	TRBJ1-1	-	CASSSYGVANTEAFF	TGTGCCAGCAGCTCCTACGGGGTGGCGAACACTGAAGCTTTCTTT
TRBD1	TRBV5-5	TRBJ1-6	-	CASSYGTGDNSPLHF	TGTGCCAGCAGCTATGGGACAGGGGATAATTCACCCCTCCACTTT
-	TRBV7-9	TRBJ1-2	-	CASSLTVYNYGYTF	TGTGCCAGCAGCCTGACAGTCTATAACTATGGCTACACCTTC
-	TRBV5-4	TRBJ1-5	-	CASSLGGPDSNQPQHF	TGTGCCAGCAGCTTGGGGGGGCCGGATAGCAATCAGCCCCAGCATTTT
-	TRBV6-5	TRBJ1-4	-	CASRRNNINEKLFF	TGTGCCAGCAGGAGGAATAACATTAATGAAAAACTGTTTTTT
TRBD2	TRBV19	TRBJ2-7	-	CASSAAGAVSYEQYF	TGTGCCAGTAGCGCAGCGGGGGCCGTATCCTACGAGCAGTACTTC
-	TRBV6-5	TRBJ2-1	-	CASSYPPYNEQFF	TGTGCCAGCAGTTACCCCCCTTACAATGAGCAGTTCTTC
TRBD1	TRBV5-1	TRBJ1-1	-	CASSLTAGGSNTEAFF	TGCGCCAGCAGCTTGACGGCAGGGGGATCGAACACTGAAGCTTTCTTT
-	TRBV5-1	TRBJ1-4	-	CASRGTRDEKLFF	TGCGCCAGCAGGGGGACAAGGGACGAAAAACTGTTTTTT
TRBD1	TRBV7-9	TRBJ1-1	-	CASSFGQGHTEAFF	TGTGCCAGCAGCTTTGGACAGGGACACACTGAAGCTTTCTTT
-	TRBV28	TRBJ1-1	-	CASSPQMGAVTTEAFF	TGTGCCAGCAGCCCACAAATGGGGGCCGTCACCACTGAAGCTTTCTTT
TRBD1	TRBV24-1	TRBJ1-2	-	CATNGQDYGYTF	TGTGCCACCAACGGACAGGACTATGGCTACACCTTC
TRBD1	TRBV28	TRBJ2-7	-	CASSTGGSVYSYEQYF	TGTGCCAGCAGCACAGGGGGCAGCGTATATTCCTACGAGCAGTACTTC
TRBD2	TRBV28	TRBJ2-1	few	CASSRLAGGVNEQFF	TGTGCCAGCAGCCGTCTAGCGGGGGGAGTCAATGAGCAGTTCTTC
-	TRBV9	TRBJ2-1	-	CASSVFTGSYNEQFF	TGTGCCAGCAGCGTGTTTACAGGCTCCTACAATGAGCAGTTCTTC
-	TRBV7-9	TRBJ2-7	-	CASSLSQYTYEQYF	TGTGCCAGCAGCTTAAGTCAATACACCTACGAGCAGTACTTC
-	TRBV7-9	TRBJ1-2	-	CASSPTTYGYTF	TGTGCCAGCAGCCCCACTACCTATGGCTACACCTTC
-	TRBV7-2	TRBJ1-6	-	CASSEARERPNSPLHF	TGTGCCAGCAGCGAAGCCCGGGAGAGGCCCAATTCACCCCTCCACTTT
TRBD1	TRBV5-4	TRBJ1-5	-	CASSPPGQAGNQPQHF	TGTGCCAGCAGCCCACCGGGACAGGCAGGCAATCAGCCCCAGCATTTT
-	TRBV7-3	TRBJ2-2	-	CASSRGFNTGELFF	TGTGCCAGCAGCCGCGGCTTCAACACCGGGGAGCTGTTTTTT
-	TRBV6-6	TRBJ2-2	-	CASQTLTGPGELFF	TGTGCCAGCCAGACCCTTACAGGGCCCGGGGAGCTGTTTTTT
-	TRBV10-3	TRBJ1-2	-	CAISAQGLGYTF	TGTGCCATCAGTGCTCAGGGGCTTGGCTACACCTTC
-	TRBV30	TRBJ2-2	once	CAWSDTGELFF	TGTGCCTGGAGCGACACCGGGGAGCTGTTTTTT
-	TRBV7-2	TRBJ1-2	-	CASSLGQGSYGYTF	TGTGCCAGCAGCTTAGGGCAGGGGAGCTATGGCTACACCTTC
TRBD1	TRBV12-5	TRBJ1-1	-	CASGLFPGTGRTEAFF	TGTGCTAGTGGTTTGTTTCCCGGGACAGGGCGGACTGAAGCTTTCTTT
-	TRBV27	TRBJ1-6	-	CASSLRVHSYNSPLHF	TGTGCCAGCAGTTTGAGGGTTCACTCCTATAATTCACCCCTCCACTTT
TRBD1	TRBV19	TRBJ1-1	-	CASRNIETGHYTEAFF	TGTGCCAGTAGAAATATCGAGACAGGGCATTACACTGAAGCTTTCTTT
-	TRBV18	TRBJ1-1	-	CASSLGARENTEAFF	TGTGCCAGCTCATTGGGGGCTCGGGAGAACACTGAAGCTTTCTTT
TRBD1	TRBV5-1	TRBJ2-6	-	CASSFQGAITGANVLTF	TGCGCCAGCAGCTTCCAGGGGGCGATTACAGGGGCCAACGTCCTGACTTTC
TRBD2	TRBV6-6	TRBJ2-5	-	CASRRLAGDQETQYF	TGTGCCAGCAGGAGACTAGCGGGGGACCAAGAGACCCAGTACTTC
-	TRBV7-9	TRBJ2-5	few	CASSTGFETQYF	TGTGCCAGCAGCACAGGGTTTGAGACCCAGTACTTC
-	TRBV10-3	TRBJ2-1	-	CAISIDPGYNEQFF	TGTGCCATCAGTATCGACCCAGGCTACAATGAGCAGTTCTTC
-	TRBV2	TRBJ2-5	-	CASSPQGPQETQYF	TGTGCCAGCAGTCCACAGGGTCCCCAAGAGACCCAGTACTTC